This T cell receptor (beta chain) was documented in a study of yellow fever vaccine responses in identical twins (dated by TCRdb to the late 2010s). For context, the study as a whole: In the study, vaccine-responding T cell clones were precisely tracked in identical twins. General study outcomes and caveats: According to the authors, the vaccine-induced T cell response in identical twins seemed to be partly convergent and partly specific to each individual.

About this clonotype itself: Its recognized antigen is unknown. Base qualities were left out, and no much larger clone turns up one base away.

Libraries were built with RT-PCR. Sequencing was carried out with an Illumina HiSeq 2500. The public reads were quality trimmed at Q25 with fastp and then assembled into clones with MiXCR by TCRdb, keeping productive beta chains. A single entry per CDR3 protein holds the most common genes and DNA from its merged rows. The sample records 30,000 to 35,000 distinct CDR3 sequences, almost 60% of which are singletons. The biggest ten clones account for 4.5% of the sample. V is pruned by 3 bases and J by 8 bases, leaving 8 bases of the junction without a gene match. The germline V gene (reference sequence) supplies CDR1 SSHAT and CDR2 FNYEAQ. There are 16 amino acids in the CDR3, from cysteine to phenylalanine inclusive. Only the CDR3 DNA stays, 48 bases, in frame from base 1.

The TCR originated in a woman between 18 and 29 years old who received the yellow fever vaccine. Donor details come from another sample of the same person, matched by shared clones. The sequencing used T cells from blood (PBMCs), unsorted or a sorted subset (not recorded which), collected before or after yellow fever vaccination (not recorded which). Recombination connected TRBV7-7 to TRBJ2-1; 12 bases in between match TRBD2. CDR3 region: CASSFRLAGAVDEQFF. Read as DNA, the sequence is TGTGCCAGCAGCTTTCGACTAGCGGGAGCGGTGGATGAGCAGTTCTTC.